A selection of T cell receptor beta chains follows, all from one sample in a study of T cell repertoires in cytomegalovirus infection. Their cognate antigens are unknown. TCRdb used MiXCR to reprocess the reads, holding one entry per CDR3 protein. The sample lists roughly 920,000 distinct CDR3 sequences, approximately 31% occurring once. The sequenced sample was cultured CD8+ T cells from PBMCs, obtained from culture after CMV antigen stimulation. The receptors were gathered from a human donor in good health (CMV status not recorded). Some clones in this sample may be carry-over from other donors' samples. Both conserved end residues are part of each CDR3. A row's size may be missing; if present it is once, few, many or a size class.

j_call v_call clone_size cdr3_aa
TRBJ2-5 TRBV7-9 many CASTTRLVSIQYF
TRBJ1-1 TRBV6-5 many CASSYSAGLNTEAFF
TRBJ1-2 TRBV27 . CASSVSEGGAHYGYTF
TRBJ2-2 TRBV7-2 many CASSLRGGATGELFF
TRBJ1-1 TRBV19 . CATRTDEAFF
TRBJ2-3 TRBV5-5 few CASSLRVAGVSTDTQYF
TRBJ1-5 TRBV7-2 . CASSFWTGGGNQPQHF
TRBJ1-5 TRBV27 . CASSLRGQGYQPQHF
TRBJ2-1 TRBV12-3/TRBV12-4 many CASSSQNRVEGEQFF
TRBJ2-1 TRBV12-3/TRBV12-4 many CASRHIAGGSYNEQFF
TRBJ2-7 TRBV7-8 many CASSPALLSSYEQYF
TRBJ2-2 TRBV6-1 many CASTPTFHSNTGELFF
TRBJ1-5 TRBV7-9 few CASSPPVGQPQHF
TRBJ2-7 TRBV27 . CASSPFASSSYEQYF
TRBJ1-2 TRBV6-5 . CASSYSEVDRGYTF
TRBJ2-1 TRBV6-6 . CASSPRAGAQYNEQFF
TRBJ1-2 TRBV14 few CASSLGQGAVNYGYTF
TRBJ2-2 TRBV24-1 . CVTRVTGFGELFF
TRBJ1-5 TRBV6-1 . CASRDRDGLNQPQHF
TRBJ2-1 TRBV7-9 few CASGSGGSYNEQFF
TRBJ2-2 TRBV6-1 many CASSDGVQSGGELFF
TRBJ1-4 TRBV6-5 . CASSYSNGVLFF
TRBJ2-7 TRBV5-4 few CASSSTSHTYEQYF
TRBJ2-3 TRBV7-9 few CASSDSLAGLTDTQYF
TRBJ1-1 TRBV29-1 once CSVLLPGQGDYTEAFF
TRBJ2-1 TRBV7-6 many CASSPHQTYNEQFF
TRBJ2-1 TRBV3-1 once CASSPGGSGGDNEQFF
TRBJ1-4 TRBV6-5 few CASSYFATNEKLFF
TRBJ2-1 TRBV7-2 few CASSSGLAGDRFF
TRBJ1-5 TRBV19 many CASRGRDGFYHQPQHF
TRBJ1-5 TRBV28 . CASRKRTANQPQHF
TRBJ2-7 TRBV5-5 . CASSLTRGRVFDEQYF
TRBJ2-3 TRBV7-8 once CASSHRRGLGPEASTDTQYF
TRBJ2-7 TRBV11-2 . CASSSAGDPSYEQYF
TRBJ1-1 TRBV7-3 . CASSVSPGGLAEAFF
TRBJ2-1 TRBV4-1 . CASSQFPSGDNEQFF
TRBJ1-2 TRBV5-6 . CASSPGSGLYGYTF
TRBJ1-1 TRBV12-3/TRBV12-4 . CASSRDRGQSTEAFF
TRBJ1-1 TRBV4-1 few CASSQGDRGGEAFF
TRBJ2-4 TRBV5-6 few CASSLEGDYLAKNIQYF
TRBJ2-1 TRBV12-3/TRBV12-4 many CASSHTTGGIEQFF
TRBJ2-7 TRBV7-9 many CASKGQGPSYEQYF
TRBJ2-5 TRBV7-4 . CASSSKLAGQETQYF
TRBJ2-3 TRBV12-3/TRBV12-4 . CASSWTSGGASTLDTQYF
TRBJ1-1 TRBV9 many CASSLSGTGMNTEAFF
TRBJ1-2 TRBV6-5 . CASSYSWDAANYGYTF
TRBJ2-1 TRBV7-8 few CASSDRRYNEQFF
TRBJ2-5 TRBV12-5 few CARWRELQETQYF
TRBJ2-2 TRBV12-3/TRBV12-4 . CASSPTSGGMNTGELFF
TRBJ1-2 TRBV6-6 . CASSYSITGQGYGYTF
TRBJ2-6 TRBV11-1 . CASSVDTSGANVLTF
TRBJ2-1 TRBV6-2/TRBV6-3 few CASSYPSGGATNYNEQFF
TRBJ1-5 TRBV5-6 many CASSPGTGAAQPQHF
TRBJ2-5 TRBV7-9 few CASSLVDFEETQYF